One T cell receptor beta chain is described in this entry. The germline V gene encodes CDR1 MNHEY and CDR2 SMNVEV (reference sequence). After removal of 4 bases from V and 6 bases from J, the junction contained 5 bases not matched to a gene. The CDR3 has 16 residues. CD8 cells classed as naive were CD45RO-negative and positively selected for CCR7, excluding terminally differentiated effector memory CD45RA+ cells. These data are taken from a study of shared clonotypes between healthy human individuals. Using immunoSEQ multiplex PCR, the repertoire was profiled, and TCRdb retains in-frame clones only, with some absent. Here the sample spans some 580,000 clones, nearly 98% being singletons.

Sequencing was done on a sample of naive CD8+ T cells sorted from blood. V and J are TRBV27 and TRBJ2-1; 14 bases fit TRBD2. The sequence derives from a man under 40 in good health. The chain's CDR3 is CASSSGTSGSLNEQFF. Here the CDR3 DNA reads TGTGCCAGCAGTTCCGGGACTAGCGGGAGTCTCAATGAGCAGTTCTTC.